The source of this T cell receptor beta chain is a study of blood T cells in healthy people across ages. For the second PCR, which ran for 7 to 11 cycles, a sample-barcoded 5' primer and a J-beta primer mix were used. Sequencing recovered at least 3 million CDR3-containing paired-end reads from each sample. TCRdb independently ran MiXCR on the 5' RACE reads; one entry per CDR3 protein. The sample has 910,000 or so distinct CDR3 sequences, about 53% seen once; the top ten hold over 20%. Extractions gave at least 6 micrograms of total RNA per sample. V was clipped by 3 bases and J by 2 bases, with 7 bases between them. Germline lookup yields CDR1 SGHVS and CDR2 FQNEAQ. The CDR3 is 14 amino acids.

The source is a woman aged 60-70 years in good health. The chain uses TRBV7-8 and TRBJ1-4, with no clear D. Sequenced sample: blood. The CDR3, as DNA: TGTGCCAGCAGCTTGCAGAGGACTAATGAAAAACTGTTTTTT. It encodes CASSLQRTNEKLFF.